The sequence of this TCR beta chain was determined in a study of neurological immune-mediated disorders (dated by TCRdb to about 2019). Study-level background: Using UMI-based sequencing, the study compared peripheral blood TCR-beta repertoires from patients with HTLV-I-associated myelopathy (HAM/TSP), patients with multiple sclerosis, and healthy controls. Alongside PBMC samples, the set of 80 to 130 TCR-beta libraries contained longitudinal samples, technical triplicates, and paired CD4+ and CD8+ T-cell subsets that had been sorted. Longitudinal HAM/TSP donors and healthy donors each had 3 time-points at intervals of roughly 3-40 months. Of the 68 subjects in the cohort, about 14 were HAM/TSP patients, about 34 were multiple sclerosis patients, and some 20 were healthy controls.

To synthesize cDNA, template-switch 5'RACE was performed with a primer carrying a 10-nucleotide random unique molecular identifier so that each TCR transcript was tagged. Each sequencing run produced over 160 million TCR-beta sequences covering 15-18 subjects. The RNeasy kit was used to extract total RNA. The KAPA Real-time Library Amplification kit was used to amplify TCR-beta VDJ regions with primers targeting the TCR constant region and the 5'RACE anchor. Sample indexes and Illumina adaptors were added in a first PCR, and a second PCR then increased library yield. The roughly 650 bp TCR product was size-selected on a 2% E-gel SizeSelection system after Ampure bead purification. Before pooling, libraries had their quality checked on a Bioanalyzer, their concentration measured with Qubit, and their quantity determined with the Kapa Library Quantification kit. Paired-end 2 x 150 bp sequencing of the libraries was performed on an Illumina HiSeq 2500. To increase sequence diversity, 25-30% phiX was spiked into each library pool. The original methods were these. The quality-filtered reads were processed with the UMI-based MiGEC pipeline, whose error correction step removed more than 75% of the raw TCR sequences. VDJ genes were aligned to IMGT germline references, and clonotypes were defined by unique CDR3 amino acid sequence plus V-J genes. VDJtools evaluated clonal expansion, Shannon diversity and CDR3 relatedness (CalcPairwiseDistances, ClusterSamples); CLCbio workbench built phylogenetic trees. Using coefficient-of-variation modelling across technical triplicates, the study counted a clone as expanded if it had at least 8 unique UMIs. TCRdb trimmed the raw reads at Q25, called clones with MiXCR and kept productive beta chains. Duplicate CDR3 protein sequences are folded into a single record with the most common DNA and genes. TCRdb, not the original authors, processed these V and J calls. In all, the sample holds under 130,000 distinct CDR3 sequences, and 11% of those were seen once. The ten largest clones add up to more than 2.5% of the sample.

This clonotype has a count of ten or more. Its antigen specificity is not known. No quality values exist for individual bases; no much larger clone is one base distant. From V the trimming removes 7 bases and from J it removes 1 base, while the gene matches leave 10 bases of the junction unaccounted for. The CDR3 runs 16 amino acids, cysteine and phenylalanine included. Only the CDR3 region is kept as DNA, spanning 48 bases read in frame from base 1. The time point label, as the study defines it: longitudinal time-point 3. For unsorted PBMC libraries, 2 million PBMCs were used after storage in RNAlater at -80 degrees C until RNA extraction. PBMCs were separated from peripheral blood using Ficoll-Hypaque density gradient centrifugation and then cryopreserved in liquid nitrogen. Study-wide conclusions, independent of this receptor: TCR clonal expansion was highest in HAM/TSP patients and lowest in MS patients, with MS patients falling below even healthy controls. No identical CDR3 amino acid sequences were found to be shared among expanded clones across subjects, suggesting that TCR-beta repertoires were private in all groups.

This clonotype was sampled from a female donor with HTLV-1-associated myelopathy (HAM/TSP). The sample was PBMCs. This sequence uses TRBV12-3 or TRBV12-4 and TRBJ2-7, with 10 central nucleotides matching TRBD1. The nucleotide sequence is TGTGCCAGCACCTTAAGGGCGGGACAGGGGTCCTACGAGCAGTACTTC. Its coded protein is CASTLRAGQGSYEQYF.